This T cell receptor (beta chain) was obtained from a study of technical replicates of blood from a handful of donors. The repertoire was sequenced with immunoSEQ multiplex PCR; TCRdb's copy has only in-frame clones and lacks some. Here the sample spans around 83,000 clones, around 94% being singletons. The CDR3 length is 14 residues. With 6 bases removed from V and 2 bases from J, the gap between germline ends came to 11 bases. Looked up from germline, CDR1 is ENHRY and CDR2 is SYGVKD. This TCR was sampled from a human donor in good health. The rearrangement uses TRBV10-3 and TRBJ2-1; no clear D. Material: T cells isolated from PBMCs. The CDR3 DNA is TGTGCCATCAGAGAAACACGTACCTACAATGAGCAGTTCTTC. Translated: CAIRETRTYNEQFF.